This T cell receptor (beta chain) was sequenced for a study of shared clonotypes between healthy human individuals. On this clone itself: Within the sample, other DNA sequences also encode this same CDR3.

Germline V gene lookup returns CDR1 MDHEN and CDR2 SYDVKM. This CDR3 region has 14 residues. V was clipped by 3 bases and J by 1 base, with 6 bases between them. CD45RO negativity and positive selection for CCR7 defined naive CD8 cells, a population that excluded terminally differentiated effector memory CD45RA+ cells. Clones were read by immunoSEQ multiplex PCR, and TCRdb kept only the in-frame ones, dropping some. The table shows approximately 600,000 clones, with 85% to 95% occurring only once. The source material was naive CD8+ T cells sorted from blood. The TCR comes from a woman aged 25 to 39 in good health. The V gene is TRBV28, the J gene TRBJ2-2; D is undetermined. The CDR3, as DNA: TGTGCCAGCAGTTTGCTGCGGAACACCGGGGAGCTGTTTTTT. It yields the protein CASSLLRNTGELFF. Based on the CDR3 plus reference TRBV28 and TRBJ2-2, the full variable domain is DVKVTQSSRYLVKRTGEKVFLECVQDMDHENMFWYRQDPGLGLRLIYFSYDVKMKEKGDIPEGYSVSREKKERFSLILESASTNQTSMYLCASSLLRNTGELFFGEGSRLTVL.